A single sample gave rise to the 9 T cell receptor beta chains below, sequenced in a study of blood T cell repertoires in COVID-19. Libraries were prepared by immunoSEQ multiplex PCR; TCRdb keeps only in-frame clonotypes and omits some of them. Of about 260,000 clones listed, 80% to 90% are singletons. Sequencing was done on a sample of peripheral blood. The source is a woman in her forties or fifties who had recovered from COVID-19.

The J gene is TRBJ1-1, the V gene TRBV12-3 or TRBV12-4, with D perhaps TRBD1 (5 bases). The ends were cut back, 10 bases at V and 3 bases at J, with 15 bases in the middle. The length of the CDR3 is 13 residues. CDR3: CATRGGKDTEAFF. DNA for the CDR3: TGTGCCACCCGCGGGGGGAAGGACACTGAAGCTTTCTTT.

The rearrangement links TRBV19 to TRBJ2-1, with 8 bases that match TRBD2. The germline gives CDR1 LNHDA, CDR2 SQIVND (reference sequence). The CDR3 spans 15 residues. V was clipped by 2 bases and J by 7 bases; unmatched bases: 7. In DNA, the CDR3 is TGTGCCAGTAGTATATCGGGGGGGACTCCGAATGAGCAGTTCTTC. The encoded protein is CASSISGGTPNEQFF. The variable domain in full, completed from reference TRBV19 and TRBJ2-1, reads DGGITQSPKYLFRKEGQNVTLSCEQNLNHDAMYWYRQDPGQGLRLIYYSQIVNDFQKGDIAEGYSVSREKKESFPLTVTSAQKNPTAFYLCASSISGGTPNEQFFGPGTRLTVL.

The chain carries TRBV21-1 and TRBJ1-4. TRBV21-1 is designated a pseudogene. The CDR3 extends over 16 amino acids. This CDR3 reads CASSAGGQGIGEKLFF. CDR3 sequence (DNA): TGTGCCAGCAGCGCCGGGGGGCAGGGGATAGGTGAAAAACTGTTTTTT.

The chain uses TRBV28 and TRBJ2-6; the D gene is possibly TRBD1 (5 bases). The ends were cut back, 6 bases at V and 5 bases at J, with 17 bases in the middle. Per the germline V gene, CDR1 is MDHEN and CDR2 is SYDVKM. This CDR3 has 16 residues. CDR3 nucleotides: TGTGCCAGCAGCTACGAACAGGCGTCTCGGGCCAACGTCCTGACTTTC. Amino acids: CASSYEQASRANVLTF.

V and J are TRBV28 and TRBJ2-7, with 7 bases lining up with TRBD2. The CDR3 is 15 residues long. Germline CDR1 MDHEN, CDR2 SYDVKM. Trimming cost V 0 bases and J 1 base; bases outside gene matches: 3. The CDR3 bases are TGTGCCAGCAGTTTATGGGCGGGAGCTTCCTACGAGCAGTACTTC. It codes for CASSLWAGASYEQYF.

The chain links TRBV6-1 to TRBJ2-5; 7 nucleotides match TRBD1. With 3 bases clipped from V and 4 bases from J, the junction kept 5 bases outside the gene matches. Germline CDR1 MNHNS, CDR2 SASEGT. The CDR3 has 14 amino acids. The DNA of the CDR3 is TGTGCCAGCAGTGAGGGACAGACCGGAGAGACCCAGTACTTC. Protein product: CASSEGQTGETQYF.

In this sample, this clone turned up once. The chain has TRBV5-8 and TRBJ1-2; 7 positions match TRBD1. The V gene's germline CDR1 is SGHTS and CDR2 YDEGEE. This CDR3 region has 14 residues. The ends lost 4 bases at V and 4 bases at J; junction bases unmatched: 7. The CDR3 nucleotides are TGTGCCAGCAGCCCCAGGGGACAGATCTATGGCTACACCTTC. It yields the protein CASSPRGQIYGYTF.

The chain recombines TRBV6-2 or TRBV6-3 with TRBJ2-7; maybe TRBD1 (5 bases). CDR1 and CDR2 (germline): MNHEY, SVGEGT. CDR3 length equals 14 residues. Trimming removed 6 bases at V and 5 bases at J, with 17 bases between. CDR3 sequence reads: CASSPNGARNEQYF. The CDR3 DNA reads as TGTGCCAGCAGCCCCAATGGGGCACGAAACGAGCAGTACTTC.

J is TRBJ2-7 and V is TRBV7-8; 9 nucleotides match TRBD1. The CDR3 totals 15 residues. The ends lost 1 base at V and 5 bases at J; junction bases unmatched: 6. Germline values: CDR1 SGHVS, CDR2 FQNEAQ. The CDR3 spells CASSLVGTGINEQYF. CDR3 nucleotides: TGTGCCAGCAGCTTAGTAGGGACAGGGATTAACGAGCAGTACTTC.